The TCR beta chain under discussion was sequenced for a study of blood T cell repertoires in COVID-19. Across the whole study: From the United States, Italy and Spain came samples of acute and convalescent COVID-19.

The CDR3 loop spans 14 amino acids. Trimming left V 6 bases short and J 5 bases short, with 17 bases between. Germline assignment: CDR1 MNHEY and CDR2 SMNVEV (reference sequence). Authors' data handling: Amplification from reference gene primers served as the basis for estimated nucleated cell counts. The protocol was immunoSEQ multiplex PCR, while the TCRdb copy is restricted to in-frame clones and leaves out a portion. That table is the source of V, J and clone size, and D and trimming were worked out from the DNA. The table includes tens of thousands of clones, about 90% detected once. The J gene is TRBJ2-7, the V gene TRBV27; TRBD2 might be the D (7 bases). This receptor was obtained from a human donor with active COVID-19. The donor label of this sample is uncertain. Input material: peripheral blood. The CDR3 DNA sequence: TGTGCCAGCAGCGAAGGGGGGGATTGGAACGAGCAGTACTTC. Protein: CASSEGGDWNEQYF.